This T cell receptor (beta chain) derives from a study of shared clonotypes between healthy human individuals. Regarding the study as a whole: Naive CD4 clonotypes overlapped across a handful of donors at approximately 5.5%. Among the subsets, naive ones generally showed larger estimated richness than memory ones. Clonotypes which were not shared had lower generation probabilities than clonotypes that all four donors shared.

In regard to this clone: Its target is unknown.

The input for sorted-subset replicate PCRs was 200 ng DNA, about 30,000 T cell genomes. The table came from immunoSEQ multiplex PCR; TCRdb's copy has only in-frame clones and leaves some out. The profile covers over 1.4 million clones, with approximately 96% appearing a single time and approximately 1.1% taken by the ten largest. Sample: naive CD4+ T cells sorted from blood. Subset here: CD45RA+ positively selected. The TCR comes from a man aged 25-45 years in good health.

The CDR3 loop is CASSLAGTGAYEQYF. The CDR3, as DNA: TGTGCCAGCAGCCTAGCCGGGACAGGGGCCTACGAGCAGTACTTC. The rearrangement uses TRBV14 and TRBJ2-7; 10 nucleotides line up with TRBD1. This CDR3 region has 15 residues. Trimming cost V 4 bases and J 2 bases; bases outside gene matches: 5. Germline CDR1 reads SGHDN; CDR2 reads FVKESK. Filled out from reference TRBV14 and TRBJ2-7, the complete variable domain reads EAGVTQFPSHSVIEKGQTVTLRCDPISGHDNLYWYRRVMGKEIKFLLHFVKESKQDESGMPNNRFLAERTGGTYSTLKVQPAELEDSGVYFCASSLAGTGAYEQYFGPGTRLTVT.